A single sample is the source of the 3 T cell receptor beta chains below, sequenced in a study of cytomegalovirus exposure and HLA in healthy donors. The PCR was carried out with 60 Vbeta primers and 13 Jbeta primers. Clones were sequenced by immunoSEQ multiplex PCR, and TCRdb holds only the in-frame ones, with some missing. The sample holds fewer than 110,000 clones, roughly three quarters seen once. The sequenced sample was PBMCs. The source of these receptors is a man aged 18-30 years in good health and CMV-seronegative.

A few counts support this clone. This chain connects TRBV5-6 to TRBJ1-4, with TRBD1 as a possible D gene (6 bases). V was trimmed by 3 bases and J by 5 bases, leaving 17 bases between them. The CDR3 has 16 residues. Germline V gene lookup returns CDR1 SGHDT and CDR2 YYEEEE. The CDR3 sequence: CASSSTGSARNEKLFF. The DNA for the CDR3 is TGTGCCAGCAGCTCGACAGGTTCGGCGCGGAATGAAAAACTGTTTTTT.

The chain combines TRBV29-1 with TRBJ2-5; D gene uncertain. This CDR3 has 12 amino acids. V lost 3 bases, J lost 7 bases, and 12 bases lay in between. The germline CDR1 and CDR2 sequences are SQVTM and ANQGSEA. Here the CDR3 reads CSVENQVGTQYF. In DNA, the CDR3 is TGCAGCGTTGAGAACCAGGTGGGGACCCAGTACTTC.

This clone was recorded only once. The V call is TRBV18, the J call TRBJ1-5; D gene ambiguous. The CDR3 is made up of 14 amino acids. From germline, CDR1 is KGHSH and CDR2 LQKENI. Trimming removed 2 bases from V and 10 bases from J, with 15 bases in between. CDR3 sequence reads: CASSPIPSVIPQHF. The DNA of the CDR3 is TGTGCCAGCTCACCAATCCCTTCGGTTATCCCCCAGCATTTT.